Below, 20 T cell receptor beta chains from the same sample are listed, as sequenced in a study of blood T cell repertoires in COVID-19. Measured with immunoSEQ multiplex PCR; TCRdb has only the in-frame clones, and not every one. Of roughly 240,000 clones listed, approximately 82% are singletons. Sequencing input: peripheral blood. These receptors originate from a woman older than 75 with acute or convalescent COVID-19.

This sequence joins TRBV21-1 and TRBJ1-6; the listed D gene, TRBD1, was not tested against the DNA. TRBV21-1 is termed a pseudogene. CDR3 size: 16 residues. The CDR3 spells CASSRVPDREESPLHF. CDR3 nucleotide sequence: TGTGCCAGCAGCAGGGTCCCGGACAGGGAGGAATCACCCCTCCACTTT.

The chain is built from TRBV9 and TRBJ2-2; D is perhaps TRBD1 (5 bases). Germline assignment: CDR1 SGDLS and CDR2 YYNGEE. CDR3 length: 14 residues. With 2 bases removed from V and 2 bases from J, the gap between germline ends came to 7 bases. CDR3 in DNA: TGTGCCAGCAGCGTGGGGCAAAACACCGGGGAGCTGTTTTTT. It yields the protein CASSVGQNTGELFF. Supplemented by reference TRBV9 and TRBJ2-2, the full variable domain reads DSGVTQTPKHLITATGQRVTLRCSPRSGDLSVYWYQQSLDQGLQFLIQYYNGEERAKGNILERFSAQQFPDLHSELNLSSLELGDSALYFCASSVGQNTGELFFGEGSRLTVL.

This sequence joins TRBV7-8 and TRBJ2-1, with 10 bases fitting TRBD2. The CDR3 has 16 residues. Germline V lookup: CDR1 SGHVS, CDR2 FQNEAQ. Trimming took 3 bases from V and 7 from J; bases not matched to a gene: 9. CDR3 in DNA: TGTGCCAGCAGCTTGGGACTAGCGACCCCTAGAAATGAGCAGTTCTTC. Amino acids: CASSLGLATPRNEQFF.

The V and J genes are TRBV19 and TRBJ1-1, with D hard to call. V lost 7 bases and J 1 base, leaving 16 bases between the germline ends. The length of the CDR3 is 15 residues. In germline, CDR1 is LNHDA, CDR2 SQIVND (reference sequence). CDR3 DNA: TGTGCCAGTACCTATGGAGGACGGCAGAACACTGAAGCTTTCTTT. Its translation: CASTYGGRQNTEAFF.

CDR3: CASSQAGSSGTDTQYF. The CDR3 nucleotides are TGTGCCAGCAGCCAAGCGGGCTCTAGCGGCACAGATACGCAGTATTTT. The chain has TRBV14 and TRBJ2-3, with TRBD2 as a possible D gene (6 bases). The V end lost 1 base, the J end lost 1 base, and 12 bases lay between the germline ends. CDR1 is SGHDN, CDR2 FVKESK, per germline. This CDR3 has 16 amino acids.

The chain combines TRBV20-1 with TRBJ1-2; D gene uncertain. V lost 0 bases and J lost 9, with 8 bases in between. Per the germline V gene, CDR1 is DFQATT and CDR2 is SNEGSKA (reference sequence). The length of the CDR3 is 11 residues. This CDR3 reads CSARDRSSYTF. DNA for the CDR3: TGCAGTGCTAGAGATCGGAGTAGCTACACCTTC.

The V and J genes are TRBV7-9 and TRBJ1-5; the D is unclear. Trimming shortened V by 2 bases and J by 6 bases, and 8 bases separated the two germline ends. The CDR3 totals 13 residues. The germline gives CDR1 SEHNR, CDR2 FQNEAQ (reference sequence). In DNA, the CDR3 is TGTGCCAGCAGCTTAAATATCGGTCAGCCCCAGCATTTT. The encoded protein is CASSLNIGQPQHF.

The V and J genes are TRBV7-3 and TRBJ2-3, with 14 bases aligning to TRBD2. The CDR3 loop spans 16 amino acids. CDR1 is SGHTA and CDR2 is FQGTGA in the germline V gene. Trimming took 4 bases from V and 3 from J; bases not matched to a gene: 3. CDR3 residues: CASSSGLAGATDTQYF. CDR3 DNA: TGTGCCAGCAGCTCGGGACTAGCGGGAGCGACAGATACGCAGTATTTT.

This clone was seen only once. V gene TRBV6-5 combines with J gene TRBJ1-6; 9 bases are a match to TRBD1. This CDR3 region has 16 residues. The V gene's germline CDR1 is MNHEY and CDR2 SVGAGI. J gave up 7 bases and V 2 bases, and 6 bases lay outside the gene matches. CDR3 amino acids: CASSYLGQGNNSPLHF. DNA for the CDR3: TGTGCCAGCAGTTACCTTGGACAGGGGAACAATTCACCCCTCCACTTT.

This rearrangement joins TRBV5-4 to TRBJ2-4; 10 bases match TRBD1. This CDR3 spans 17 amino acids. The junction had 11 bases not matched to a gene; V was cut back by 5 bases and J by 3 bases. The germline gives CDR1 SGHNT, CDR2 YYREEE (reference sequence). CDR3 nucleotides: TGTGCCAGCAGTCTAGTGGGACAGGGGTTGGGCAAAAACATTCAGTACTTC. Translating gives CASSLVGQGLGKNIQYF.

This chain connects TRBV7-9 to TRBJ1-1, with 7 bases matching TRBD1. Germline trimming cut 4 bases from V and 0 bases from J; bases unmatched to any gene: 2. CDR1 SEHNR and CDR2 FQNEAQ come from the germline V gene (reference sequence). The CDR3 consists of 14 residues. In DNA, the CDR3 is TGTGCCAGCAGCTACAGGGGTTTGAACACTGAAGCTTTCTTT. This sequence encodes CASSYRGLNTEAFF.

V usage is TRBV28 and J usage is TRBJ2-3; D ambiguous. The germline gives CDR1 MDHEN, CDR2 SYDVKM. The CDR3 consists of 13 residues. Between the trimmed V and J ends, which lost 3 bases and 2 bases, there was a span of 6 bases. CDR3 in amino acids: CASSFRYTDTQYF. CDR3 coding DNA: TGTGCCAGCAGTTTCCGTTACACAGATACGCAGTATTTT.

This clone was picked up a small number of times. CDR3 bases: TGTGCCAGCTCACCAAGGTCAGGGCCCAATGAGCAGTTCTTC. As protein: CASSPRSGPNEQFF. This sequence joins TRBV18 and TRBJ2-1; possibly TRBD1 for D (5 bases). Germline V gives CDR1 KGHSH, CDR2 LQKENI. The CDR3 is made up of 14 amino acids. The ends were cut back, 2 bases at V and 6 bases at J, with 11 bases in the middle.

The chain recombines TRBV12-3 or TRBV12-4 with TRBJ1-4, with D possibly matching TRBD1 (6 bases). V was shortened by 6 bases and J by 4 bases, with 9 bases between the two germline ends. This CDR3 is built from 13 residues. CDR3 sequence reads: CASSPGHNEKLFF. CDR3 in DNA: TGTGCCAGCAGCCCGGGACATAATGAAAAACTGTTTTTT.

This CDR3 reads CASRLPGLYQETQYF. As DNA, the CDR3 is TGTGCCAGCAGGCTCCCGGGACTATACCAAGAGACCCAGTACTTC. The chain carries TRBV28 and TRBJ2-5; 7 positions agree with TRBD2. CDR3 length equals 15 residues. Germline CDR1 reads MDHEN; CDR2 reads SYDVKM. The ends lost 6 bases at V and 0 bases at J; junction bases unmatched: 7.

This chain connects TRBV5-1 to TRBJ2-3, with D possibly TRBD1 on 5 matching bases. The germline V gene encodes CDR1 SGHRS and CDR2 YFSETQ. The germline V and J ends were trimmed by 3 bases and 3 bases, with 11 bases remaining between them. The CDR3 sequence is 14 residues long. The CDR3 sequence is CASSSVQGTDTQYF. The CDR3 DNA reads TGCGCCAGCAGCTCCGTGCAGGGAACAGATACGCAGTATTTT.

The V call is TRBV30, the J call TRBJ1-2, with 8 bases identical to TRBD1. This CDR3 contains 13 residues. The V gene's germline CDR1 is GTSNPN and CDR2 SVGIG (reference sequence). J gave up 4 bases and V 5 bases, and 6 bases lay outside the gene matches. This chain's CDR3 is CAWQGAPAYGYTF. Written as DNA, the CDR3 is TGTGCCTGGCAGGGGGCGCCGGCCTATGGCTACACCTTC.

V gene TRBV12-3 or TRBV12-4 combines with J gene TRBJ1-1; D is uncertain. The CDR3 contains 12 residues. The V end was cut by 7 bases, the J end by 0 bases, with 6 bases between. This chain's CDR3 is CASTILNTEAFF. The CDR3, as DNA: TGTGCCAGCACCATTCTGAACACTGAAGCTTTCTTT.

V and J are TRBV29-1 and TRBJ2-5; maybe TRBD2 (6 bases). Germline loops: CDR1 SQVTM, CDR2 ANQGSEA. V gave up 6 bases and J gave up 6 bases, with 20 bases separating them. The CDR3 is made up of 14 amino acids. The CDR3 sequence: CSVYRITSLKTQYF. Written as DNA, the CDR3 is TGCAGCGTCTACCGCATTACTAGCCTGAAGACCCAGTACTTC.

This clone was counted only a few times. The V gene is TRBV7-2, the J gene TRBJ2-3, with 15 bases fitting TRBD2. Germline assignment: CDR1 SGHTA and CDR2 FQGNSA. V was clipped by 0 bases and J by 5 bases; unmatched bases: 3. CDR3 size: 17 residues. CDR3 loop: CASSLAGLAGGGDTQYF. The CDR3 DNA reads TGTGCCAGCAGCTTAGCGGGACTAGCGGGAGGTGGAGATACGCAGTATTTT. Complete variable domain (other parts from reference TRBV7-2 and TRBJ2-3): GAGVSQSPSNKVTEKGKDVELRCDPISGHTALYWYRQSLGQGLEFLIYFQGNSAPDKSGLPSDRFSAERTGGSVSTLTIQRTQQEDSAVYLCASSLAGLAGGGDTQYFGPGTRLTVL.